One and the same sample provided the 26 T cell receptor beta chains below, sequenced in a study of beta chain features in type 1 diabetes. Expressed TCRB transcripts were sequenced after all isolated RNA was converted to cDNA. Sequenced by immunoSEQ multiplex PCR; TCRdb stores in-frame clones only, minus some. The sample yields under 200,000 clones, 6.5% to 10% seen once. Study-level points and caveats: Type 1 diabetes patients had moderately but significantly shorter TCRB CDR3s in all four CD4+ subsets.

These receptors have no known antigen. Sequenced sample: central memory CD4+ T cells from blood. The source of these receptors is a woman under 30 with type 1 diabetes.

The V call is TRBV4-3, the J call TRBJ2-5, with 9 bases identical to TRBD2. The germline V gene has CDR1 LGHNA and CDR2 YSLEER. After removal of 1 base from V and 5 bases from J, the junction contained 5 bases not matched to a gene. The CDR3 covers 15 residues. The CDR3 is CASSQGQTSGETQYF. DNA of the CDR3: TGCGCCAGCAGCCAAGGACAGACTAGCGGCGAGACCCAGTACTTC.

This clone was counted between two and nine times. V is TRBV18 and J is TRBJ1-1, with TRBD1 matching 7 bases. Per the germline V gene, CDR1 is KGHSH and CDR2 is LQKENI. The CDR3 runs 15 residues. The trim removed 8 bases at V and 0 bases at J, leaving 9 bases unmatched. In DNA form, the CDR3 reads TGTGCCAGCCTCCCGGGACAGCGTTTGAACACTGAAGCTTTCTTT. Translated, it gives CASLPGQRLNTEAFF. The full variable domain, rest sourced from reference TRBV18 and TRBJ1-1, is NAGVMQNPRHLVRRRGQEARLRCSPMKGHSHVYWYRQLPEEGLKFMVYLQKENIIDESGMPKERFSAEFPKEGPSILRIQQVVRGDSAAYFCASLPGQRLNTEAFFGQGTRLTVV.

This clone has just a few counts. The chain uses TRBV28 and TRBJ1-2; D is unresolved. The CDR3 has 12 amino acids. The V gene's germline CDR1 is MDHEN and CDR2 SYDVKM. V was shortened by 6 bases and J by 4 bases, with 9 bases between the two germline ends. CDR3 sequence: CASSRAGYGYTF. CDR3 nucleotides: TGTGCCAGCAGCCGAGCGGGCTATGGCTACACCTTC.

The chain combines TRBV6-6 with TRBJ1-1; D not certain. Germline CDR1 reads MNHNY; CDR2 reads SVGAGI (reference sequence). Deletions cut 7 bases from V and 5 bases from J, with 8 bases between. This CDR3 comprises 11 residues. The CDR3 DNA reads as TGTGCCAGCATCGCGGATACTGAAGCTTTCTTT. It translates to CASIADTEAFF.

The rearrangement links TRBV5-6 to TRBJ1-2; possible D gene TRBD1, 6 bases. Germline V gene sequence: CDR1 SGHDT, CDR2 YYEEEE. V was pared by 4 bases and J by 5 bases, with 12 bases between. The CDR3 is made up of 13 amino acids. The CDR3 DNA is TGTGCCAGCAGCCAGGACAGAAGATATGGCTACACCTTC. As protein: CASSQDRRYGYTF.

This clone was detected only a few times. V and J are TRBV9 and TRBJ1-6; TRBD1 is a possible D gene (6 bases). Germline assignment: CDR1 SGDLS and CDR2 YYNGEE. Deletions cut 3 bases from V and 10 bases from J, with 17 bases between. This CDR3 comprises 15 residues. The CDR3 DNA sequence: TGTGCCAGCAGCGCAGAGGGAAGTCAGGGGTCACCCCTCCACTTT. Translation gives CASSAEGSQGSPLHF.

This clone was seen a handful of times. V gene TRBV19 combines with J gene TRBJ1-5; possibly TRBD1 for D (6 bases). The V gene's germline CDR1 is LNHDA and CDR2 SQIVND (reference sequence). The CDR3 is made up of 15 amino acids. With 3 bases removed from V and 6 bases from J, the gap between germline ends came to 15 bases. CDR3 loop: CASSMFGGGGQPQHF. For the CDR3, the DNA is TGTGCCAGTAGTATGTTCGGGGGAGGGGGTCAGCCCCAGCATTTT.

J is TRBJ2-3 and V is TRBV13; weak D call: TRBD1 (5 bases). CDR1 is PRHDT, CDR2 FYEKMQ, per germline (reference sequence). The V end lost 4 bases, the J end lost 1 base, and 12 bases lay between the germline ends. There are 15 residues in the CDR3. This CDR3 is CASSSILGRTDTQYF. As DNA, the CDR3 is TGTGCCAGCAGCTCGATTTTGGGGCGCACAGATACGCAGTATTTT.

The sample holds a few counts of this clone. This chain connects TRBV7-9 to TRBJ2-3, with TRBD2 matching 8 bases. The CDR3 has 17 residues. Germline loops: CDR1 SEHNR, CDR2 FQNEAQ (reference sequence). After removal of 1 base from V and 4 bases from J, the junction contained 10 bases not matched to a gene. This CDR3 is CASSLGRQAGDPDTQYF. Here the CDR3 DNA reads TGTGCCAGCAGCTTAGGCCGCCAAGCGGGAGATCCAGATACGCAGTATTTT.

This chain connects TRBV9 to TRBJ1-2; 10 bases line up with TRBD1. CDR1 SGDLS and CDR2 YYNGEE come from the germline V gene. The CDR3 covers 17 residues. V shed 4 bases and J 7 bases; nucleotides not matched to a gene: 16. The CDR3 sequence is CASSSNPRDRGLFGYTF. For the CDR3, the DNA is TGTGCCAGCAGCTCCAACCCACGGGACAGGGGATTGTTTGGCTACACCTTC.

This clone was seen a few times. The chain combines TRBV6-5 with TRBJ2-4; 8 nucleotides align to TRBD2. V lost 7 bases to trimming and J lost 15 bases; unmatched junction nucleotides: 17. From germline, CDR1 is MNHEY and CDR2 SVGAGI. The CDR3 is 14 residues long. CDR3 protein: CASNNREGRRRRYF. CDR3 DNA: TGTGCCAGCAATAACCGGGAGGGACGCCGTCGGAGGTACTTC.

Only one count was recorded for this clone. The V gene is TRBV28, the J gene TRBJ1-1, with 9 bases that match TRBD1. The CDR3 is made up of 14 amino acids. CDR1 MDHEN and CDR2 SYDVKM come from the germline V gene. The trim removed 8 bases at V and 8 bases at J, leaving 12 bases unmatched. This chain's CDR3 is CASGSLGTGLEAFF. The CDR3, as DNA: TGTGCCAGCGGGTCTCTGGGGACAGGGCTCGAAGCTTTCTTT.

CDR3 sequence reads: CASSPSQGFGGETQYF. CDR3 bases: TGTGCCAGCAGCCCCTCACAGGGTTTTGGTGGGGAGACCCAGTACTTC. V gene TRBV11-2 combines with J gene TRBJ2-5; perhaps TRBD1 as D (6 bases). This CDR3 is 16 amino acids long. V was clipped by 5 bases and J by 5 bases, with 21 bases between them. Germline V gene data show CDR1 as SGHAT and CDR2 as FQNNGV.

This clone was found a few times. The CDR3 sequence is CASSSDSGSTDTQYF. For the CDR3, the DNA is TGTGCCAGCAGCTCGGACAGCGGAAGCACAGATACGCAGTATTTT. The genes are TRBV7-2 and TRBJ2-3; a possible D gene is TRBD1 (6 bases). The CDR3 extends over 15 amino acids. V lost 4 bases and J 0 bases, leaving 11 bases between the germline ends. The germline gives CDR1 SGHTA, CDR2 FQGNSA.

The chain couples TRBV5-1 to TRBJ2-7, with unresolved D. The CDR3 has 13 amino acids. Trimming removed 3 bases at V and 7 bases at J, with 14 bases between. Germline loops: CDR1 SGHRS, CDR2 YFSETQ. The CDR3 here is CASSSGPLWEQYF. For the CDR3, the DNA is TGCGCCAGCAGCTCGGGTCCCCTCTGGGAGCAGTACTTC.

Regarding this clone: Other DNA sequences from this sample encode an identical CDR3 as well. The rearrangement uses TRBV18 and TRBJ2-3; no clear D. The V gene's germline CDR1 is KGHSH and CDR2 LQKENI. The CDR3 has 12 residues. Trimming took 6 bases from V and 0 from J, leaving 4 bases between them. Written as DNA, the CDR3 is TGTGCCAGCTCGACTAGCACAGATACGCAGTATTTT. Its protein product is CASSTSTDTQYF.

This clone has only a few counts. The chain joins TRBV30 to TRBJ1-1, with D uncertain. With 0 bases removed from V and 3 bases from J, the gap between germline ends came to 11 bases. Germline CDR1 reads GTSNPN; CDR2 reads SVGIG (reference sequence). The CDR3 contains 14 residues. CDR3 in amino acids: CAWSVLGRDTEAFF. The CDR3 nucleotides read TGTGCCTGGAGTGTACTAGGTCGGGACACTGAAGCTTTCTTT.

Of note for this clone: A single base separates this from a much larger clone, so it may be a read error. The chain combines TRBV7-2 with TRBJ2-7, with D perhaps matching TRBD1 (6 bases). The CDR3 sequence is 12 residues long. Germline V CDR1 and CDR2: SGHTA, FQGNSA. V lost 5 bases to trimming and J lost 2 bases, with 7 bases between them. CDR3 DNA sequence: TGTGCCAGCAGCGGACAGCCCTACGAGCAGTACTTC. This codes for CASSGQPYEQYF.

The chain combines TRBV10-3 with TRBJ1-2, with a possible D match to TRBD1 (5 bases). Germline CDR1 and CDR2: ENHRY and SYGVKD. The length of the CDR3 is 14 residues. The V gene lost 7 bases and the J gene lost 0 bases, with 12 bases spanning the gap. The CDR3 DNA follows: TGTGCCATCACCGGACACGAATCTAACTATGGCTACACCTTC. It yields the protein CAITGHESNYGYTF.

J is TRBJ1-2 and V is TRBV11-2, with D tentatively TRBD1 (5 bases). V lost 3 bases to trimming and J lost 8 bases, with 16 bases between them. The CDR3 is made up of 14 amino acids. CDR1 and CDR2 (germline): SGHAT, FQNNGV. This chain's CDR3 is CASSLAARVRGYTF. The CDR3 region has the DNA TGTGCCAGCAGCTTGGCTGCCAGGGTTCGAGGCTACACCTTC.

This sequence joins TRBV23-1 and TRBJ2-5; 9 nucleotides align to TRBD2. With the DNA end fitting TRBJ2-7 better, the J assignment may be wrong. TRBV23-1 qualifies as an ORF whose function is uncertain. The CDR3 runs 15 residues. The CDR3 nucleotides read TGCGCCAGCAGGGAAGCTAGCGGGGACTCCTACGAGCAGTACTTC. Residues: CASREASGDSYEQYF.

The J gene is TRBJ1-3, the V gene TRBV7-2, with no clear D. Germline values: CDR1 SGHTA, CDR2 FQGNSA. Trimming removed 5 bases from V and 0 bases from J, with 20 bases in between. The CDR3 extends over 18 amino acids. This CDR3 reads CASSQSRFGRDSGNTIYF. The CDR3 DNA follows: TGTGCCAGCAGCCAGTCCCGATTCGGACGGGACTCTGGAAACACCATATATTTT.

The rearrangement joins TRBV27 to TRBJ1-2; the match to TRBD1 covers 7 bases. The CDR3 length is 13 residues. The trim removed 3 bases at V and 8 bases at J, leaving 6 bases unmatched. Looked up from germline, CDR1 is MNHEY and CDR2 is SMNVEV (reference sequence). CDR3 protein: CASSFRDRGGYTF. The CDR3 nucleotides are TGTGCCAGCAGTTTCCGGGACAGAGGGGGCTACACCTTC.

This clone has only a few counts. V and J are TRBV7-2 and TRBJ2-5, with no clear D. The germline gives CDR1 SGHTA, CDR2 FQGNSA. V was cut by 4 bases and J by 4 bases, with 7 bases left in between. This CDR3 has 12 amino acids. Here the CDR3 reads CASSSVGETQYF. The CDR3 nucleotides read TGTGCCAGCAGCTCCGTCGGAGAGACCCAGTACTTC.

This clone was counted a few times. The J gene is TRBJ2-5, the V gene TRBV13; 7 nucleotides line up with TRBD1. J was trimmed by 5 bases and V by 5 bases; bases with no gene match: 11. This CDR3 is built from 15 residues. Germline CDR1 reads PRHDT; CDR2 reads FYEKMQ (reference sequence). The CDR3 coding sequence is TGTGCCAGCAGCCAAGGGGGCCGGGACGAGGAGACCCAGTACTTC. Translation: CASSQGGRDEETQYF.

J is TRBJ2-3 and V is TRBV5-1; 13 nucleotides line up with TRBD2. There are 18 residues in the CDR3. CDR1 and CDR2 from the germline V gene are SGHRS and YFSETQ. After removal of 7 bases from V and 1 base from J, the junction contained 12 bases not matched to a gene. CDR3 in DNA: TGCGCCAGCCACCGGAGGGCTGGGACTAGCGGGGGCACAGATACGCAGTATTTT. Protein product: CASHRRAGTSGGTDTQYF. Full variable domain (outside the CDR3, taken from reference TRBV5-1 and TRBJ2-3): KAGVTQTPRYLIKTRGQQVTLSCSPISGHRSVSWYQQTPGQGLQFLFEYFSETQRNKGNFPGRFSGRQFSNSRSEMNVSTLELGDSALYLCASHRRAGTSGGTDTQYFGPGTRLTVL.